The source of this T cell receptor (beta chain) is a study of regulatory T cells in long-lasting Graves disease. As to time point: newly diagnosed GD, antithyroid drugs for less than 3 months. The TCR library was made from RNA that had been extracted from PBMCs in TRIzol. Approximately 10 milliliters of peripheral blood went into EDTA tubes. The CDR3 runs 14 residues. The V gene lost 5 bases and the J gene lost 7 bases, with 16 bases spanning the gap. The germline V gene encodes CDR1 MNHNS and CDR2 SASEGT. HTBI primers from iRepertoire and Arm-PCR of CDR3 regions yielded the TCR beta libraries. Each CDR3 protein gets one entry after TCRdb re-called the multiplex PCR reads with MiXCR. The profile shows 450,000 to 600,000 distinct CDR3 sequences, about 14% of them singletons. The sample also formed part of further work on T cells in Graves' hyperthyroidism and ophthalmopathy. That study adds: The definition of stable Graves' hyperthyroidism was no ophthalmopathy progression within 18 months.

The chain joins TRBV6-1 to TRBJ2-3, with D perhaps TRBD2 (5 bases). The material was peripheral blood mononuclear cells (PBMCs), obtained at new diagnosis, from a patient treated with antithyroid drugs. The TCR was taken from a man younger than 40 with Graves disease. The DNA for the CDR3 is TGTGCCAGCAGTCTTACCGGAGGCGGAAATACGCAGTATTTT. Translation gives CASSLTGGGNTQYF.